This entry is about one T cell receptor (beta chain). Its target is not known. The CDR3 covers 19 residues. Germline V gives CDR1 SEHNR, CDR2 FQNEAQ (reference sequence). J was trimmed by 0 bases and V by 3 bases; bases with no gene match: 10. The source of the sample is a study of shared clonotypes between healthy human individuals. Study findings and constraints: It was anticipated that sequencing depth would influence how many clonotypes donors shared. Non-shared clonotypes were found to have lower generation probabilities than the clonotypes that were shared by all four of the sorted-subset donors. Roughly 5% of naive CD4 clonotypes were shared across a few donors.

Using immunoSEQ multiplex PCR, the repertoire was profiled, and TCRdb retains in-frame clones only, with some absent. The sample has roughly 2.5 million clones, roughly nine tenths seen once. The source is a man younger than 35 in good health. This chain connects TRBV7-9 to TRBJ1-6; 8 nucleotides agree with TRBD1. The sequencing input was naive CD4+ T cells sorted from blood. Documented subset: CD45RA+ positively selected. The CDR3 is CASSFGGTGTSSYNSPLHF. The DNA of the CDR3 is TGTGCCAGCAGCTTTGGGGGGACAGGCACGAGCTCCTATAATTCACCCCTCCACTTT.